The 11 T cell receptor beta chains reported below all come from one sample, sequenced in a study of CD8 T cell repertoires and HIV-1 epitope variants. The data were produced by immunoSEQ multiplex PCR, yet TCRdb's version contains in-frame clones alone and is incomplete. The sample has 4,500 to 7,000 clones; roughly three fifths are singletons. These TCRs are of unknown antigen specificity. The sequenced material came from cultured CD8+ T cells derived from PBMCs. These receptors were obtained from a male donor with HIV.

The CDR3 nucleotides read TGTGCCAGCAGCTTACAGGGGGACCTAGGGGCTGAAGCTTTCTTT. Translated, it gives CASSLQGDLGAEAFF. V gene TRBV5-4 combines with J gene TRBJ1-1; TRBD1 aligns across 8 bases. Germline trimming cut 2 bases from V and 6 bases from J; bases unmatched to any gene: 9. The CDR3 has 15 amino acids. The V gene's germline CDR1 is SGHNT and CDR2 YYREEE (reference sequence).

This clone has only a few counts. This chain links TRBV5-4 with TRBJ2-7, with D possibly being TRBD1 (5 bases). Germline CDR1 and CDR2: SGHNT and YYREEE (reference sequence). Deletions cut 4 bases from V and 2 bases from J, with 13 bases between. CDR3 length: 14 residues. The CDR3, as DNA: TGTGCCAGCAGCGACTCGACAGTTACCTACGAGCAGTACTTC. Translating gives CASSDSTVTYEQYF.

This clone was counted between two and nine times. CDR3 sequence: CASSLFGTGGSDGYTF. The CDR3 DNA reads as TGTGCCAGCAGCTTGTTCGGGACAGGGGGCAGCGATGGCTACACCTTC. The chain is built from TRBV7-2 and TRBJ1-2; the match to TRBD1 covers 12 bases. CDR1 is SGHTA, CDR2 FQGNSA, per germline. The length of the CDR3 is 16 residues. Trimming at V came to 3 bases and at J to 6 bases, leaving 8 bases not matched to a gene.

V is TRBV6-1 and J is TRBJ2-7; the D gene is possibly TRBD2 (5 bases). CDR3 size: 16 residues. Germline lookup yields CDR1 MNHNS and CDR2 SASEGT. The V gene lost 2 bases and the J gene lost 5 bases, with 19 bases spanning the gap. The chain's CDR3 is CASSEPPGVDSDEQYF. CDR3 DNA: TGTGCCAGCAGTGAACCTCCCGGGGTAGACTCTGACGAGCAGTACTTC.

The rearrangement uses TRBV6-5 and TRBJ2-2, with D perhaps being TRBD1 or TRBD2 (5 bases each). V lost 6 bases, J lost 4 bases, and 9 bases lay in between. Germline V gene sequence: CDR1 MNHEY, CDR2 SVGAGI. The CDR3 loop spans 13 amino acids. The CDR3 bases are TGTGCCAGCAGCCGGGACGTCACCGGGGAGCTGTTTTTT. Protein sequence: CASSRDVTGELFF.

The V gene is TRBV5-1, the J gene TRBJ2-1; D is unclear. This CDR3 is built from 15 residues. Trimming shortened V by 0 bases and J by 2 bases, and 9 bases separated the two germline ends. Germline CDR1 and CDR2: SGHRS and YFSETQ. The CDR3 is CASSLEGETYNEQFF. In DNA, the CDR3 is TGCGCCAGCAGCTTGGAAGGAGAGACCTACAATGAGCAGTTCTTC.

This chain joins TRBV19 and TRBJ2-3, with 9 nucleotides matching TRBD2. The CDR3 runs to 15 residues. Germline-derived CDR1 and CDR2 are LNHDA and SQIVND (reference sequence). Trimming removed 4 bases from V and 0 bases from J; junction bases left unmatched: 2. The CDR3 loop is CASSSGGASTDTQYF. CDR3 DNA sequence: TGTGCCAGTAGTAGCGGGGGGGCTAGCACAGATACGCAGTATTTT.

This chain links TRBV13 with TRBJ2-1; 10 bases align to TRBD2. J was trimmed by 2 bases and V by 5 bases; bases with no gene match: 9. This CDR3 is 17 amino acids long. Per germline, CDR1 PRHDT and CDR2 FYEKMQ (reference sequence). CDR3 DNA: TGTGCCAGCAGCCCCTACTCTAGCGGGAGTACCTACAATGAGCAGTTCTTC. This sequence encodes CASSPYSSGSTYNEQFF.

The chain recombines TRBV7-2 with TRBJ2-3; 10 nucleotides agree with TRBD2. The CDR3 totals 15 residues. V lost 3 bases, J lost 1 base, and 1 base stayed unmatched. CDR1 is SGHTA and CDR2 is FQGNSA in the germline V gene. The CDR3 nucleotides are TGTGCCAGCAGCTTTAGCGGGGGGCGCACAGATACGCAGTATTTT. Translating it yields CASSFSGGRTDTQYF.

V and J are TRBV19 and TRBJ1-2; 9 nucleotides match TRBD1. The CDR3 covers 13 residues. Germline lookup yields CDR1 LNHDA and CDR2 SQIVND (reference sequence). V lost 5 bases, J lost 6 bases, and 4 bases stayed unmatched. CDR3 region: CASSPGTGNGYTF. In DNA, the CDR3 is TGTGCCAGTAGTCCCGGGACAGGGAATGGCTACACCTTC.

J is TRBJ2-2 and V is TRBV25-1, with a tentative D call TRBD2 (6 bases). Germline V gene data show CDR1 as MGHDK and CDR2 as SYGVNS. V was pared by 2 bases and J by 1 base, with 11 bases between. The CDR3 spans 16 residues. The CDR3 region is CASSEVGLQNTGELFF. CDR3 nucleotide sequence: TGTGCCAGCAGTGAAGTGGGACTGCAGAACACCGGGGAGCTGTTTTTT.